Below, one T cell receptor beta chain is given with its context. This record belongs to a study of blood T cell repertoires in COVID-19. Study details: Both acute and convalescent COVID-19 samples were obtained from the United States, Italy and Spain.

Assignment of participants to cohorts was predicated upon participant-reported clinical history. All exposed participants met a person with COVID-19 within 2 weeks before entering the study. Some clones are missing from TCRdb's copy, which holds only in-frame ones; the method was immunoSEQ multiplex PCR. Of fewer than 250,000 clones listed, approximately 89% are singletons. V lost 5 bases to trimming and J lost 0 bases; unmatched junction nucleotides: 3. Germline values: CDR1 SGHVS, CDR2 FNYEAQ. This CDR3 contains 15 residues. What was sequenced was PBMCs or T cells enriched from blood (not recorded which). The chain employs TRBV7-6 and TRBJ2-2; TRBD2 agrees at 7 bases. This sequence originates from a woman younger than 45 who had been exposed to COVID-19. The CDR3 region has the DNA TGTGCCAGCAGCGTAACTAGCGCGAACACCGGGGAGCTGTTTTTT. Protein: CASSVTSANTGELFF.